Sequencing of this TCR beta chain was carried out in a study of PD-1 blockade in classical Hodgkin lymphoma. The CDR3 has 14 amino acids. Germline V gene data show CDR1 as SGDLS and CDR2 as YYNGEE. V lost 0 bases to trimming and J lost 12 bases; unmatched junction nucleotides: 7. Relapses following autologous stem cell transplantation were seen in all patients, with brentuximab vedotin exposure varying. The protocol was immunoSEQ multiplex PCR, while the TCRdb copy is restricted to in-frame clones and leaves out a portion. This table holds around 45,000 clones, 60% to 75% found once. This sequence originates from a human donor with classical Hodgkin lymphoma. Sequences were derived from peripheral blood mononuclear cells (PBMCs), sampled at baseline. This chain connects TRBV9 to TRBJ2-1, with 9 nucleotides matching TRBD1. The CDR3 spells CASSVVGTGSAQFF. DNA of the CDR3: TGTGCCAGCAGCGTAGTTGGGACAGGGTCCGCGCAGTTCTTC.